The source of this T cell receptor (beta chain) is a study of monozygotic twins with inflammatory bowel disease. TCRdb re-called the 5' RACE reads; one entry per CDR3 protein, DNA not given. In total, the table holds 200,000 to 250,000 distinct CDR3 sequences. This receptor was identified in a human donor with ulcerative colitis or Crohn's disease, or a healthy co-twin of an affected twin (not recorded which). The sequencing input was blood.

CDR3 amino acids: CASSEGGGDTQYF. The rearrangement uses TRBV25-1 and TRBJ2-3; lacking DNA, the TRBD2 call made by TCRdb goes unchecked. The germline V gene has CDR1 MGHDK and CDR2 SYGVNS. The CDR3 extends over 13 amino acids.